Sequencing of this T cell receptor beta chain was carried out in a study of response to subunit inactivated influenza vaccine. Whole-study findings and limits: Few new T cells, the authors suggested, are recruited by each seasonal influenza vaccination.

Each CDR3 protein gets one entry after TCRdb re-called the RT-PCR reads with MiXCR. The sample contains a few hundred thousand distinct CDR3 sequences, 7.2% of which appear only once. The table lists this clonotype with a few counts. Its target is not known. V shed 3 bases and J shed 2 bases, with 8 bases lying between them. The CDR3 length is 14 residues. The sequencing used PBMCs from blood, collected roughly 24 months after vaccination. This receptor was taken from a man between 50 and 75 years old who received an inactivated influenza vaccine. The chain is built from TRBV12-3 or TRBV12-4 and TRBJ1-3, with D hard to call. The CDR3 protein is CASSFEGAGNTIYF. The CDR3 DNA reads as TGTGCCAGCAGTTTTGAAGGAGCTGGAAACACCATATATTTT.